This T cell receptor (beta chain) derives from a study of shared clonotypes between healthy human individuals (dated by TCRdb to between 2020 and 2021). In the study overall: The cohort comprised a couple of women and a few men aged 18 to 49 years. Per donor, three plates each were used for CD4 naive and CD4 memory, two for CD8 naive, and one for CD8 memory. The study deeply sequenced blood TCR repertoires of about 5 healthy adults to estimate repertoire size and the extent of clonotype sharing between individuals. Different laboratories and diverse techniques were used to prepare libraries and sequence TCR repertoires, to increase sequencing depth and limit assay-specific biases. Each donor's leukapheresis produced roughly between about 0.8 and 10 billion PBMCs. On the study overall, not on this receptor specifically: Incomplete sequencing was indicated by rarefaction of sorted-subset datasets, despite the large sequencing depth. Estimated clonotype richness was generally larger for naive than for memory subsets. Across a few donors, about 5.2% of naive CD4, around 3.5% of naive CD8, around 2.1% of memory CD4, and about 0.44% of memory CD8 clonotypes were shared. Only blood was sampled, and tissue TCR repertoires likely differ from those in blood. Higher generation probabilities were observed for clonotypes shared by all four sorted-subset donors than for non-shared clonotypes. Pairwise subsampling led to the expectation that sequencing depth would affect the degree of clonotype sharing among donors. The small number of donors limited the genetic and exposure-history diversity represented.

The donors were healthy, HIV-negative adults with no recently reported acute infections or vaccinations. All donors were Caucasian adults living in Nashville, Tennessee, USA. CD4+ T cells were enriched by magnetic negative selection, after which naive cells were positively selected on CD45RA and the negative fraction was taken as the memory subset. After blood collection by leukapheresis, PBMCs were isolated using Ficoll-Histopaque density gradient centrifugation and then cryopreserved in the vapor phase of liquid nitrogen. Purity and quantity of every magnetically sorted T cell population were checked by analytical flow cytometry. From each sorted fraction, genomic DNA was isolated and quantified by UV absorbance on a Nanodrop 2000c. Looking up the germline V gene yields CDR1 LGHNA and CDR2 YNFKEQ. From its cysteine to its phenylalanine, the CDR3 spans 14 amino acids. The CDR3 DNA has 42 bases and is translated from base 1.

Using the deep immunoSEQ assay, multiplex PCR amplified TCR CDR3 regions from genomic DNA. Extracted genomic DNA from each cell subset was distributed evenly across all wells of several immunoSEQ 96-well plates, and each plate was treated as a replicate. For sorted subsets, approximately 0.2 ug of genomic DNA, equivalent to about 30,000 T cell genomes, went into each replicate PCR. Purified libraries were measured with a Qubit 3.0 fluorometer, size-checked on a Bioanalyzer 2100, and measured again with the KAPA Library Quantification kit. A separate single-read 150-cycle Illumina NextSeq 550 flow cell was used to sequence each immunoSEQ 96-well plate. Regarding the original processing steps: The immunoSEQ output contained only junctional sequences without quality scores, so filtering could not match that applied to full-length reads. Sequences were annotated with PyIR, a Python wrapper for IgBLAST v1.9, and V/J genes and CDR3 were assigned using IMGT germline references. Reads were filtered out if the reads had weak V/J assignments (E-value above 1e-6), no CDR3, stop codons, out-of-frame junctions, or ambiguous translated residues. A V3J clonotype was defined by an identical inferred V gene, J gene, and CDR3 amino acid sequence. Percentage overlap between repertoires was calculated by dividing the number of shared unique clonotypes by the size of the smaller repertoire. Repertoire richness was assessed with RTK rarefaction, the Chao1 estimator, and Recon v2.1 estimates of unobserved clonotypes. Generation probabilities were computed with OLGA for all TCRbeta clonotypes obtained by the gDNA method from several donors. Not all clones reach the TCRdb copy of this immuneACCESS table, which keeps in-frame sequences only. Checked studies attribute under half of the gap to unresolved V genes and leave the rest unexplained. V and J calls and clone size come straight from that table; D and trimming were deduced from the DNA. The sample table lists more than 2 million clones, 90% to 96% of them with a count of one. The top ten clonotypes cover over 0.1% of the sample.

In the case of this clone: Its antigen is still unknown. One end of the junction does not line up with germline, which may come from a read error.

This TCR came from a man younger than 30 in good health. The sample consisted of naive CD4+ T cells sorted from blood. Explained via the paper, the cell subset or site label denotes: CD45RA+ positively selected. The chain was built from TRBV4-2 and TRBJ1-1, with the D gene uncertain. The nucleotides are TGTGCCAGCAGCCATTGGGATTTGAAGACTGAAGCTTTCTTT. The resulting protein is CASSHWDLKTEAFF.